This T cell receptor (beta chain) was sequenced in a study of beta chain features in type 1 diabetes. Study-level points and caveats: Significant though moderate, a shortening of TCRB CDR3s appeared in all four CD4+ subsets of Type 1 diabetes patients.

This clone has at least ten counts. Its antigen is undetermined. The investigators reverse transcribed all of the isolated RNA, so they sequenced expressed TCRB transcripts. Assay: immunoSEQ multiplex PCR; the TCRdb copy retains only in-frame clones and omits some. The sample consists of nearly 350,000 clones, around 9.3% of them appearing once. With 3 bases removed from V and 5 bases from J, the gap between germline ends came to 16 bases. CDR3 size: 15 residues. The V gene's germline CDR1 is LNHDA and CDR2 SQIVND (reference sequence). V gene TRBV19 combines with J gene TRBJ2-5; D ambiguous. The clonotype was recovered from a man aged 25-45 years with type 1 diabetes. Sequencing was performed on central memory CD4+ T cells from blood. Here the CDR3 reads CASSMVEPPRETQYF. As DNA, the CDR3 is TGTGCCAGTAGTATGGTCGAGCCGCCGAGGGAGACCCAGTACTTC.